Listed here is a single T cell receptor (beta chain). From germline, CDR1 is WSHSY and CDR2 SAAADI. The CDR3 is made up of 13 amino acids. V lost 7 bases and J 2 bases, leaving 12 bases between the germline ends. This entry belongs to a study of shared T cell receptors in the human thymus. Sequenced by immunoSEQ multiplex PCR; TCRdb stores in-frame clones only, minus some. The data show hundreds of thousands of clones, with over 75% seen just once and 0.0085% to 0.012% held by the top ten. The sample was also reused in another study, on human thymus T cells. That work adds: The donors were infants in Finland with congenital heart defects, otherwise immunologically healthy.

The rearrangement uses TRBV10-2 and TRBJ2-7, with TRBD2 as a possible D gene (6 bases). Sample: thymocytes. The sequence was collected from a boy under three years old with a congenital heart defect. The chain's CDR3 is CASNGRTPYEQYF. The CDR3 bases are TGCGCCAGCAACGGGAGAACCCCCTACGAGCAGTACTTC.